This TCR beta chain was documented in a study of shared clonotypes between healthy human individuals. The CDR3 loop spans 15 amino acids. The germline V gene has CDR1 SNHLY and CDR2 FYNNEI. The V end lost 2 bases, the J end lost 6 bases, and 16 bases lay between the germline ends. In the study's own analysis: Filtering of immunoSEQ junctional sequences could not match full-length read filtering. Assay: immunoSEQ multiplex PCR; the TCRdb copy retains only in-frame clones and omits some. Clone size and the V and J calls come from that table; the DNA yielded D and trimming. The sample carries about 490,000 clones, roughly four fifths recorded once.

The sequence was obtained from a middle-aged woman in good health. Some clones in this sample may be carry-over from other donors' samples. The chain links TRBV2 to TRBJ1-1; D is undetermined. The sequenced sample consisted of PBMCs. The CDR3 DNA follows: TGTGCCAGCAGTGAATCGGTGCAGGCTAACGCTGAAGCTTTCTTT. Translation: CASSESVQANAEAFF.